In its sample, the clone carrying this T cell receptor beta chain was seen many times. These data come from a study of Graves' ophthalmopathy and Graves' hyperthyroidism. Trimming pared 3 bases from V and 2 bases from J, leaving 5 bases between. Germline assignment: CDR1 DFQATT and CDR2 SNEGSKA (reference sequence). The CDR3 contains 11 residues. Amplification targeted the TCR beta CDR3 regions, with RNA transcripts as the source material. First-round RT-PCR used HTBI primers; second-round multiplex PCR followed. One entry per CDR3 protein, called by TCRdb with MiXCR from the multiplex PCR reads. The sample holds some 350,000 distinct CDR3 sequences, approximately 18% seen once.

The J gene is TRBJ2-7, the V gene TRBV20-1; D possibly corresponds to TRBD1 (5 bases). Input material: peripheral blood. The source of this sequence is an adult woman with stable Graves' hyperthyroidism. CDR3 nucleotides: TGCAGTGCTAGGGACACCTACGAGCAGTACTTC. Its protein is CSARDTYEQYF.